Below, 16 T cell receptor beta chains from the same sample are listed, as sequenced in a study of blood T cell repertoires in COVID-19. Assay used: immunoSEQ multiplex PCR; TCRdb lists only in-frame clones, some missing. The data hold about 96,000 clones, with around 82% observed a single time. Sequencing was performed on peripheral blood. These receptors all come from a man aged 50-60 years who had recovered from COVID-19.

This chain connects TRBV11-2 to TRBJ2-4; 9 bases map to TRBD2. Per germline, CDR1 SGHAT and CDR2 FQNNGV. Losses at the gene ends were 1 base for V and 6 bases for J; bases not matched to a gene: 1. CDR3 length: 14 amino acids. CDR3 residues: CASSLAGLANIQYF. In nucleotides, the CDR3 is TGTGCCAGCAGCTTAGCGGGACTAGCAAACATTCAGTACTTC.

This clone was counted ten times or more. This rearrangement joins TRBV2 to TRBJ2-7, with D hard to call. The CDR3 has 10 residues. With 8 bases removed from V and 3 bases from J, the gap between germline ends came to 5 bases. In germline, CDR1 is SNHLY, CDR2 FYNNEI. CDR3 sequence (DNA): TGTGCCAGCGTCCTCTACGAGCAGTACTTC. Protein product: CASVLYEQYF. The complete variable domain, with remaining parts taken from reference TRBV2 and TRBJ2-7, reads EPEVTQTPSHQVTQMGQEVILRCVPISNHLYFYWYRQILGQKVEFLVSFYNNEISEKSEIFDDQFSVERPDGSNFTLKIRSTKLEDSAMYFCASVLYEQYFGPGTRLTVT.

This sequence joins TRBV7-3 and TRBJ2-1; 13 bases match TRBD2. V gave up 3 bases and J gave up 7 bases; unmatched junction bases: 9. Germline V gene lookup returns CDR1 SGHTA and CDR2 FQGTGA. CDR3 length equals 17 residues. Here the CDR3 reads CASSFTTLLAGGNEQFF. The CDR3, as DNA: TGTGCCAGCAGCTTTACTACTTTACTAGCGGGAGGGAATGAGCAGTTCTTC.

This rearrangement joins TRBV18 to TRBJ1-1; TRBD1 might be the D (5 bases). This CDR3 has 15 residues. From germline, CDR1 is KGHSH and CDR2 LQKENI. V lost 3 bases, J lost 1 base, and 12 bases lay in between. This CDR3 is CASSPLGGANTEAFF. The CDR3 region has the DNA TGTGCCAGCTCACCTCTGGGAGGGGCGAACACTGAAGCTTTCTTT.

The CDR3 loop is CASSLRGQGLLEQYF. For the CDR3, the DNA is TGTGCCAGCAGCTTAAGGGGACAGGGACTATTGGAGCAGTACTTC. The chain combines TRBV7-2 with TRBJ2-7; 9 nucleotides line up with TRBD1. CDR1 SGHTA and CDR2 FQGNSA come from the germline V gene. V lost 2 bases to trimming and J lost 7 bases; unmatched junction nucleotides: 9. The CDR3 loop spans 15 amino acids.

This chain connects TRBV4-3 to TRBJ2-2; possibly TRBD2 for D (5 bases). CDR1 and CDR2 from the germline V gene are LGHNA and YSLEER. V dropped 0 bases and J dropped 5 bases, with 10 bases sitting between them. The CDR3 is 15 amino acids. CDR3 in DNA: TGCGCCAGCAGCCAAGAAGAGGGAGTTACCGGGGAGCTGTTTTTT. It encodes CASSQEEGVTGELFF.

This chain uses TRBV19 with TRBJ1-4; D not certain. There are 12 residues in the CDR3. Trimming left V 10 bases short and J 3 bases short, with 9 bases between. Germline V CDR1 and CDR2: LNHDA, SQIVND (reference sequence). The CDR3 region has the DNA TGTGCCACCTCCGGGGCTAATGAAAAACTGTTTTTT. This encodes CATSGANEKLFF.

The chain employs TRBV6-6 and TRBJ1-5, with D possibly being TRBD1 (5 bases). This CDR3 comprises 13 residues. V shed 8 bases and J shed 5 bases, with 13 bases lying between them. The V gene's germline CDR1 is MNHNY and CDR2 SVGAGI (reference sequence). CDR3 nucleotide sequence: TGTGCCAGCCGAAGACAGAAAGATCAGCCCCAGCATTTT. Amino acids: CASRRQKDQPQHF.

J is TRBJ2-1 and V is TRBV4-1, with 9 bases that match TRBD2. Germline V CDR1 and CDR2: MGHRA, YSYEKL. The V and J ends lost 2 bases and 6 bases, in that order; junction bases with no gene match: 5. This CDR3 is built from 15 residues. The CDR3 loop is CASSQFLAGINEQFF. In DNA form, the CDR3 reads TGCGCCAGCAGCCAATTTCTAGCGGGGATCAATGAGCAGTTCTTC.

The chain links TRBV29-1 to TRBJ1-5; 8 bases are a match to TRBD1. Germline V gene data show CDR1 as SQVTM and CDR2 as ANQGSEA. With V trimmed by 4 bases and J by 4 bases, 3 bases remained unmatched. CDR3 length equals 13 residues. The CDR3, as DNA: TGCAGCGTTGGAGACAGGGGTAATCAGCCCCAGCATTTT. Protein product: CSVGDRGNQPQHF.

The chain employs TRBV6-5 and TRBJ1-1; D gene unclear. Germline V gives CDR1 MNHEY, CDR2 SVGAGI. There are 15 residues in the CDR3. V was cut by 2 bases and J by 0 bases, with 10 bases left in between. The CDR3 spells CASSYLAGMNTEAFF. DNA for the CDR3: TGTGCCAGCAGTTACCTTGCCGGGATGAACACTGAAGCTTTCTTT.

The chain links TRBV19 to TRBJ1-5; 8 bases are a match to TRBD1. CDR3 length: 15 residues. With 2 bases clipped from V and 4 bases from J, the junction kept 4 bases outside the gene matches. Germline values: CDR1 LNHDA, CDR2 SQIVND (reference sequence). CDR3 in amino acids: CASSIQGANNQPQHF. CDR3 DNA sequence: TGTGCCAGTAGTATACAGGGGGCAAATAATCAGCCCCAGCATTTT.

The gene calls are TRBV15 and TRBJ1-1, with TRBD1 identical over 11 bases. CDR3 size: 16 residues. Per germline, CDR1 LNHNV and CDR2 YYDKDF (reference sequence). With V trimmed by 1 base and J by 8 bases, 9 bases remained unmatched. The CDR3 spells CATSRGDRGRQNEAFF. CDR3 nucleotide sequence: TGTGCCACCAGCAGAGGGGACAGGGGGAGACAGAACGAAGCTTTCTTT.

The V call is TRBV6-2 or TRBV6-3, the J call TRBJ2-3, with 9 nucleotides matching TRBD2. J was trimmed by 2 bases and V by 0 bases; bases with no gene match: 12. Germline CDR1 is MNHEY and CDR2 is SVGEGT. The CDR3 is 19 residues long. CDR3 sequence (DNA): TGTGCCAGCAGTTACTCGAAGGGTAGCGGGAGTGTTAACACAGATACGCAGTATTTT. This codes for CASSYSKGSGSVNTDTQYF.

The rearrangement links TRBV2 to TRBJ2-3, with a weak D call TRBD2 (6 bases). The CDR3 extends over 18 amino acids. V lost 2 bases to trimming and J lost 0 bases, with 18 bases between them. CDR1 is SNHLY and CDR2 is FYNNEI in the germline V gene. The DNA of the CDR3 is TGTGCCAGCAGTGAATTAGGAGGGGCCGCTCCTAGCACAGATACGCAGTATTTT. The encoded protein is CASSELGGAAPSTDTQYF.

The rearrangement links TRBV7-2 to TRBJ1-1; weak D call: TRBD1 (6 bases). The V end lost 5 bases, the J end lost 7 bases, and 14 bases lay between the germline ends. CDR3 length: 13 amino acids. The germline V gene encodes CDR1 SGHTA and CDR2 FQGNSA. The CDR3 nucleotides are TGTGCCAGCAGCCCCCAACAGGGTTTTGAAGCTTTCTTT. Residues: CASSPQQGFEAFF. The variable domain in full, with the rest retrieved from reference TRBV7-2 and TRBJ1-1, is GAGVSQSPSNKVTEKGKDVELRCDPISGHTALYWYRQSLGQGLEFLIYFQGNSAPDKSGLPSDRFSAERTGGSVSTLTIQRTQQEDSAVYLCASSPQQGFEAFFGQGTRLTVV.